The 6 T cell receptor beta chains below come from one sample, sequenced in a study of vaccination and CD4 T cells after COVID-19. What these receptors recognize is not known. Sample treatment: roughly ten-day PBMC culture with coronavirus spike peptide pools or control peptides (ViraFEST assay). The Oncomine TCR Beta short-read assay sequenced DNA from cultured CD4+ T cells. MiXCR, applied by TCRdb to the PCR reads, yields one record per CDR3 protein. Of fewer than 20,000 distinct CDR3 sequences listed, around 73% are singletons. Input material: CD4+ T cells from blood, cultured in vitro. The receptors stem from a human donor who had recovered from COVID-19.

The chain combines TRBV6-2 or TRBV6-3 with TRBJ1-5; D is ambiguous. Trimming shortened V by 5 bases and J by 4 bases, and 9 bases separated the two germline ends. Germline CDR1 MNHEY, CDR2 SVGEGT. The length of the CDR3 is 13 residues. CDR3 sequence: CASSPYGNQPQHF. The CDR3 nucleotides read TGTGCCAGCAGTCCCTATGGGAATCAGCCCCAGCATTTT.

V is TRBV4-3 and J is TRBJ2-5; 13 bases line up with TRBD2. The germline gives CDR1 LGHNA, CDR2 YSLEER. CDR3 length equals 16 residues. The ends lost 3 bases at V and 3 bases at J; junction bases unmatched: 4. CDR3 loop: CASSQAGTSGKETQYF. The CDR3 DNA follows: TGCGCCAGCAGCCAGGCAGGGACTAGCGGGAAAGAGACCCAGTACTTC.

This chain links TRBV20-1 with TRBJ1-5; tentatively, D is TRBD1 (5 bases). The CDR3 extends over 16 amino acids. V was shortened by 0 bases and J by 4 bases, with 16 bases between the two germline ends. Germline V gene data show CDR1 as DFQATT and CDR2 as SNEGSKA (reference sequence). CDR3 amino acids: CSARDLGGAVNQPQHF. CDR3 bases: TGCAGTGCTAGAGATCTCGGAGGGGCCGTAAATCAGCCCCAGCATTTT.

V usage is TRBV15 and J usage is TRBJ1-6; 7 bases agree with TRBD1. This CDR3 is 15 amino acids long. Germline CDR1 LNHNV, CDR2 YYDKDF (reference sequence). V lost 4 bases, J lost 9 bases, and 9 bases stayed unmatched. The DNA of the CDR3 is TGTGCCACCAGCATACAGGGGATGCGCGGTTCACCCCTCCACTTT. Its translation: CATSIQGMRGSPLHF.

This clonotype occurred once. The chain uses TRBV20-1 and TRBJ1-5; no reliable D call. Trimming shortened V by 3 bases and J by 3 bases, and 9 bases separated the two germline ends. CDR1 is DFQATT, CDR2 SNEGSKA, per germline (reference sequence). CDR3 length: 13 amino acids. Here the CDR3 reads CSASGRTNQPQHF. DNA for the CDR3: TGCAGTGCTAGCGGCCGGACCAATCAGCCCCAGCATTTT.

This chain's CDR3 is CASSRINQPQHF. The CDR3, as DNA: TGTGCCAGCAGTCGGATCAATCAGCCCCAGCATTTT. V gene TRBV6-2 or TRBV6-3 combines with J gene TRBJ1-5; D is unresolved. The length of the CDR3 is 12 residues. V lost 5 bases and J 3 bases, leaving 5 bases between the germline ends. Looked up from germline, CDR1 is MNHEY and CDR2 is SVGEGT.